This entry lists 2 T cell receptor beta chains sequenced from one sample in a study of T cell clonotyping in hematopoietic cell transplantation. Assay used: immunoSEQ multiplex PCR; TCRdb lists only in-frame clones, some missing. The table shows approximately 6,900 clones, with about 87% occurring only once. The sample consisted of PBMCs, taken 100 days after allogeneic stem cell transplant. Receptors were obtained from a male patient aged 18-30 years who had an allogeneic stem cell transplant from a related donor, so the T cells may come from the graft donor. Some clones in this sample may be carry-over from other donors' samples.

This clone was counted once. The chain recombines TRBV4-3 with TRBJ1-1; no firm D call. Looked up from germline, CDR1 is LGHNA and CDR2 is YSLEER. The CDR3 runs 15 residues. The V end was cut by 6 bases, the J end by 1 base, with 15 bases between. The CDR3 sequence is CASSLHLGQNTEAFF. DNA for the CDR3: TGCGCCAGCAGTCTCCACCTAGGGCAGAACACTGAAGCTTTCTTT.

The chain carries TRBV6-4 and TRBJ2-3; D is possibly TRBD2 (6 bases). Germline V gene lookup returns CDR1 MRHNA and CDR2 SNTAGT. The CDR3 covers 16 residues. The germline V and J ends were trimmed by 0 bases and 2 bases, with 12 bases remaining between them. The CDR3 DNA sequence: TGTGCCAGCAGTGACTCTAGCGCGGGGCACACAGATACGCAGTATTTT. This translates into CASSDSSAGHTDTQYF.